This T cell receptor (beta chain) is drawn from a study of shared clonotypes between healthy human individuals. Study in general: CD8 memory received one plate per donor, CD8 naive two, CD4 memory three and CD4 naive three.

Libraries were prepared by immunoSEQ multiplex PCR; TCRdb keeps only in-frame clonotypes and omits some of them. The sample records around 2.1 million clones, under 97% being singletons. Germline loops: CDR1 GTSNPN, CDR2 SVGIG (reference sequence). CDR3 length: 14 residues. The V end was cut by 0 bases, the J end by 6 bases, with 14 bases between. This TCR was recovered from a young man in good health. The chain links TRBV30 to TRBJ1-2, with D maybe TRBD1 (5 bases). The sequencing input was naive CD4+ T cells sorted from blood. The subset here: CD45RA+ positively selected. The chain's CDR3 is CAWSVGGGADGYTF. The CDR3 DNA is TGTGCCTGGAGTGTAGGCGGGGGAGCGGATGGCTACACCTTC.